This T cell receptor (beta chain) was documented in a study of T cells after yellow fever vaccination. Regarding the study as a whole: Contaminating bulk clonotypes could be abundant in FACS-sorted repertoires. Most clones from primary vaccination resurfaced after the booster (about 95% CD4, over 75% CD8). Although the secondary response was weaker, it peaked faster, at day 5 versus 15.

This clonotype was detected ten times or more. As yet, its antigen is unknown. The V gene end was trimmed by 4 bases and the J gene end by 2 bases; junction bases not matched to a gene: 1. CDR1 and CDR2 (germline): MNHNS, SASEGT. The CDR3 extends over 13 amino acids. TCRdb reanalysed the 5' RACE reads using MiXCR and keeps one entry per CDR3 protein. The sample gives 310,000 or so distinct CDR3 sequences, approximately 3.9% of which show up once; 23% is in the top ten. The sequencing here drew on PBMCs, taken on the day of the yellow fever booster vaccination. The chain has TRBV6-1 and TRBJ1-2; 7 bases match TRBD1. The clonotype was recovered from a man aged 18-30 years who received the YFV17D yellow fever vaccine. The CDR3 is CASSGQGNYGYTF. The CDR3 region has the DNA TGTGCCAGCAGTGGACAGGGCAACTATGGCTACACCTTC.